This T cell receptor (beta chain) was retrieved from a study of Ad26.COV2.S vaccination and SARS-CoV-2 variants. Treatment reported: 15 to 20 received Ad26.COV2.S at low or high dose, single or two shots; roughly 5 received placebo; per-sample allocation not given. Sampling was performed 63 days after the first vaccine or placebo injection. On this clone itself: Its cognate antigen is unknown.

The CDR3 has 14 residues. Trimming took off 5 bases at V and 4 bases at J, with 15 bases between the two ends. Germline V lookup: CDR1 MNHEY, CDR2 SVGAGI. This table comes from immunoSEQ multiplex PCR, and its TCRdb copy is limited to in-frame clones, with some not included. The sample lists approximately 420,000 clones, approximately 86% occurring once. Findings and limits, study-wide: Measures of TCR breadth and depth may have fallen short of total T cell responses.

This clonotype was sampled from a person aged 18-60 years who received the Ad26.COV2.S COVID-19 vaccine or a placebo. The sequencing here drew on peripheral blood, taken in a trial of Ad26.COV2.S vaccine versus placebo. This chain uses TRBV6-5 with TRBJ2-7; no clear D. CDR3 coding DNA: TGTGCCAGCAGTCCTTTTCTAAGGGATTACGAGCAGTACTTC. Translation gives CASSPFLRDYEQYF.